This is a list of T cell receptor beta chains from one sample in a study of T cell responses to AZD1222 COVID-19 vaccine. Repertoires were generated with immunoSEQ multiplex PCR, while TCRdb's copy carries only in-frame clones and drops some. Of under 150,000 clones in the sample, around nine tenths were seen once. The sequenced sample was peripheral blood, obtained on day 0 of AZD1222 vaccination. The source is an adult in good health. The conserved cysteine and the conserved F or W are not part of the CDR3 here. A D gene is named only where the DNA matches it firmly. Rows give clone size only sometimes, using once, few, many, or a class for an expanded clone.

D,length,size,V,CDR3
.,11,.,TRBV5-4,ASSYPTENTIY
.,12,.,TRBV2,ASRLTRAYNEQF
.,15,once,TRBV5-4,ASTHSLAQAITDTQY
.,12,.,TRBV6-1,ASSEWGSYNEQF
.,11,few,TRBV5-1,ASSAGFTDTQY
.,13,.,TRBV7-6,ASSLGGLGQETQY
.,17,.,TRBV6-2/TRBV6-3,ASSYGKALRLSGANVLT
.,11,.,TRBV15,ATNPTDTGELF
TRBD1,11,.,TRBV19,ASSNRDRDEAF
.,15,once,TRBV15,ATSRGSGQGSGNTIY
TRBD2,13,.,TRBV19,ASSTNSGHADTQY
TRBD2,15,few,TRBV11-2,ASSLEGGRSSTDTQY
TRBD2,18,.,TRBV3-1/TRBV3-2,ASSQDRRTITSGSTDTQY
.,11,.,TRBV5-4,ASSLDREVRLF
TRBD1,13,.,TRBV6-6,ASTIRGQYNSPLH
.,11,.,TRBV18,ASSPSQETEAF
.,14,.,TRBV5-1,ASSPSRAGPSYEQY
TRBD2,13,.,TRBV7-3,ASSLGGKNTGELF
.,12,once,TRBV24-1,ATSDFGTKLAQY
.,12,.,TRBV5-6,ASSLGRGSYEQY
TRBD1,13,.,TRBV6-5,ASSAGQVGSQPQH
.,13,.,TRBV21-1,ASSKVKGKNYGYT